The clone carrying this T cell receptor beta chain showed up many times. The antigen is undetermined. Beta-chain TCR CDR3 regions were amplified from RNA transcripts. HTBI-primed first-round RT-PCR preceded second-round multiplex PCR. TCRdb passed the multiplex PCR reads through MiXCR, listing each CDR3 protein once. Of just over 600,000 distinct CDR3 sequences listed, 22% were seen once; the top ten hold approximately 6.5%. These data come from a study of Graves' ophthalmopathy and Graves' hyperthyroidism. Study conclusions and caveats: Blood also harbored most expanded thyroid clonotypes above 0.001 frequency.

Sequenced material: peripheral blood. The source is a woman younger than 30 with stable Graves' hyperthyroidism. Some clones in this sample may be carry-over from other donors' samples.

The CDR3 loop reads CASSVTSGRSKTQYF. The DNA for the CDR3 is TGTGCCAGCAGTGTGACTAGCGGGAGATCAAAGACCCAGTACTTC. The chain links TRBV6-1 to TRBJ2-5; 12 bases match TRBD2. The ends lost 4 bases at V and 6 bases at J; junction bases unmatched: 6. CDR3 length equals 15 residues. Germline V gene data show CDR1 as MNHNS and CDR2 as SASEGT.